This T cell receptor (beta chain) was sequenced during a study of CXCR3-negative and CXCR3-positive naive CD8 T cells. Study-level points and caveats: TRBV-TRBJ usage matched between naive CXCR3-negative and CXCR3-positive cells but not between memory cells. Hydrophobicity of TRB CDR3s was greater in CXCR3-positive naive cells than in CXCR3-negative naive cells.

This clonotype is labeled medium-sized (0.01 to 0.1%) based on frequency. The antigen is not known. There are 12 residues in the CDR3. Using triplicate sorts, some 300,000 cells were collected each time from every CD8+ T cell subset. Naive cells were sorted as CD45RO-, CCR7+, CD27+ and CD95-. TRB cDNA libraries were made by UMI-labeled 5' RACE. Using the 5' RACE reads, TCRdb records one entry per CDR3 protein without DNA. This sample's table has some 5,700 distinct CDR3 sequences. The TCR comes from a human donor in good health. Some clones in this sample may be carry-over from other donors' samples. The genes are TRBV21-1 and TRBJ2-3; TCRdb proposes TRBD1, but this gene call is untestable without DNA. TRBV21-1 is a pseudogene locus. Input material: naive CXCR3+ CD8+ T cells from blood. The subset here: CD45RO-CCR7+CD27+CD95- naive CD8+ T cells expressing CXCR3 (TNR3+). CDR3 loop: CAIPRGGDTQYF.